This T cell receptor (beta chain) was captured in a study of cytomegalovirus exposure and HLA in healthy donors (dated by TCRdb to the late 2010s). Concerning the study at large: An earlier analysis of about 560 of the donors reported about 300 Gb of sequence data and 117 million unique TCR beta sequences obtained from about 179 million T cells. Four or five DR-DQ haplotypes were handled as single units for association and clustering because linkage in the cohort was strong. In addition to the first cohort of 666 subjects, a separate validation cohort of 120 different subjects was used. The number of donors typed differed by locus, with about 629-640 for A, B, C, DRB1 and DQB1, around 500 for DQA1, 600 to 610 for DPA1, and some 440 for DPB1. Every discovery cohort repertoire had been produced on one sequencing platform. In a later analysis, previously published TCR beta repertoires from fewer than 750 donors were re-analyzed and high-resolution HLA genotyping was added so that TCR occurrence patterns could be studied. A later genetic analysis used genome-wide SNP genotypes for about 55% of the 666 donors, treating that subset as a discovery cohort. The study was designed to test whether signatures of past pathogen exposure could be identified by cataloging public T cell receptors. Among around 400 genotyped donors of the cohort, an average of roughly 230,000 unique TCR beta nucleotide sequences was sequenced per donor, of which about 20% were non-productive. Using immunosequencing, the study profiled T cell repertoires from 666 subjects and related those repertoires to cytomegalovirus serostatus. Rather than drawing on any new phenotypic data, the later analysis identified candidate immune exposures from TCR beta sequences and the way those sequences occurred across donors. HLA typing included class I and class II loci at four-digit resolution. An earlier analysis of fewer than 750 of the donors used high-throughput TCR beta sequencing to judge whether each TCR beta V gene segment behaved as functional or pseudogenic. Donor age, sex, ethnicity and CMV serostatus were compiled together with the repertoire data. Among the roughly 370 genotyped donors, 75% to 90% belonged to the genetic ancestry cluster associated with self-reported Caucasian donors. To predict cytomegalovirus infection status, the study combined high-throughput TCR immunosequencing, statistical association of individual TCRs with disease status, and machine learning. About 300 gigabases of sequencing data and about 92 million unique TCR sequences made up an early release that covered approximately 700 HLA-typed donors. General findings and caveats noted by the study authors: The study listed 164 TCR beta chains as associated with cytomegalovirus. When HLA alleles, especially DR and DQ, strongly co-occurred, TCR associations were difficult to assign to individual alleles. Compared with equally common non-associated chains, HLA-associated TCR beta chains in a later analysis were more clonally expanded and had lower generation probabilities. In a later genetic analysis, a missense DCLRE1C variant was associated with V-gene and J-gene trimming of TCR beta chains, and the association was replicated in an independent cohort. Most CMV-associated TCR beta chains appeared to be HLA-restricted in a later analysis, and the HLA associations seemed to be driven largely by CMV exposure. A further reported finding was that TCR beta sequences accurately predicted the HLA-A and HLA-B alleles for most subjects in the first cohort. The classifier was reported to diagnose cytomegalovirus status with high specificity and sensitivity in both the original and validation cohorts. Roughly 17 rarely observed V segments, including chromosome 9 orphons, were excluded from the earlier analysis of just under 600 of the donors because counts were too low. According to a later genetic analysis, donors in an Asian-associated ancestry cluster had fewer N-insertions in productive TCRs than the approximately 710-donor mean. In this cohort, only TCR beta chains were sequenced, and detectable features were limited by the absence of alpha or paired-chain data. In vitro tests confirmed that a few of the cytomegalovirus-associated TCR beta chains recognize cytomegalovirus antigens. Sequencing depth was assumed to be roughly uniform across donors in the presence/absence analyses, though that assumption may not hold. A later analysis associated 16,951 TCR beta sequences with specific HLA alleles at a false discovery rate of 0.05. A cluster of highly shared sequence variants was judged likely to represent a technical artifact of the sequencing pipeline. Broadly in line with IMGT annotations, most TCR beta V segments showed up in productive rearrangements about 90% or about 30% of the time in an earlier analysis of approximately 600 of the donors. According to the authors, the approach could potentially be generalized to other disease states and immunological phenotypes. Most TCR sequences were seen in very few donors, while some public TCRs were found in many individuals. A later analysis reported that several top co-occurrence clusters appeared linked to parvovirus B19, influenza, CMV and Epstein-Barr virus. In a later analysis, the rate of TCR association differed among HLA loci, with DRB1 alleles having the most associated TCRs and HLA-C alleles having the fewest. CMV serostatus was the only immune exposure information available for the cohort. Correlated functional status among segregating V segments might reflect linkage disequilibrium, but an unknown experimental factor could not be ruled out. HLA typing was unavailable for some donors at each locus, so association tests used only the typed subset.

The library was made by the immunoSEQ multiplex PCR assay. For the multiplex PCR, a mixture combining 60 forward primers for TCR Vbeta segments and 13 reverse primers for TCR Jbeta segments was used. The CDR3 region of rearranged TCR beta genes was amplified from genomic DNA with a multiplex PCR assay. Amplified TCR beta libraries were sequenced as 87-base-pair reads on the Illumina HiSeq System. Under the source paper's analysis protocol: A later analysis counted about 80 million unique TCR beta chains across the 650 to 800 repertoires, and 9.5 million to 11 million of these chains were shared by at least two donors. Raw reads were error-corrected and collapsed into unique sequences by a nearest-neighbor algorithm in which closely related sequences were merged to remove PCR and sequencing errors. CDR3 sequences were aligned to IMGT reference sequences to assign V, D and J gene segments. For a sequence to be retained, a match of at least six nucleotides was required to both a V gene segment and a J gene segment. A rearrangement counted as productive if the CDR3 had no stop codons and remained in frame with V and J, and every other rearrangement counted as non-productive. CDR3 was defined by IMGT convention, running from the second conserved V-encoded cysteine to the conserved J-encoded phenylalanine. In an earlier analysis of roughly 610 of the donors, sequences lacking an unambiguous match to a single V gene segment were excluded. An earlier analysis of several hundred of the donors called V segments functional above 56.7% productive rearrangements and segregating when the between-donor standard deviation exceeded 5%. To diagnose cytomegalovirus status from the catalog of TCR beta chain sequences, a statistical classification framework was built. In a later analysis, V and J genes were assigned by comparing TCR nucleotide sequences against IMGT/GENE-DB human TR gene sequences. The TCRdist pipeline was used in a later analysis to assign CDR3 sequences and most-parsimonious VDJ recombination scenarios. A later analysis defined each TCR beta chain by its CDR3 amino acid sequence plus V-gene family, and excluded reads lacking a unique V-gene family. To address suspected cross-contamination and a sequencing artifact, a later analysis removed around 600 highly shared, low-generation-probability nucleotide sequences. In a later analysis, a clonal expansion index for each public chain was calculated from normalized within-repertoire ranks of inferred template counts. In a later analysis, generation probabilities were computed with a VDJ recombination model fitted to out-of-frame rearrangements, and the resulting probabilities were checked against IGoR. A later analysis scored TCR-TCR, TCR-HLA and TCR-CMV co-occurrence with hypergeometric tests, applying a repertoire-size bias correction to TCR pairs. To estimate false discovery rates, a later analysis permuted the HLA or CMV assignments 20 times. In a later analysis, co-occurring TCRs were grouped using DBSCAN, with TCRdist sequence similarity added in when clustering inside HLA-allele-positive subsets. Co-occurrence clustering excluded repertoires with fewer than 30,000 or more than 120,000 public chains, plus five with anomalous nucleotide sharing. TCRdb stores this immuneACCESS table with in-frame sequences only. Part of the clones is absent; in the studies checked, under half of the shortfall reflects unresolved V genes, and no reason is known for the rest. For V, J and clone size, that table is used; D and trimming come from the DNA. Counted in this sample were 180,000 or so clones; 65% to 85% of them appeared once. The top ten hold 1.3% to 1.5% of the sample.

In total, 630 or so healthy bone marrow donors made up the cohort. All cohort members were sampled while nominally healthy, although unrecorded immune exposures were likely present. The donor was CMV seropositive and was included in the group of 250 to 350 seropositive cohort members. Each donor provided a peripheral blood sample, and peripheral blood mononuclear cells were used for TCR beta sequencing. The Qiagen DNeasy Blood Extraction Kit was used to extract genomic DNA from the blood cell samples. Concerning this clone itself: The antigen it binds to is not known. Qualities for individual bases were not recorded, and no much larger clone is one base off.

The receptor comes from a girl under 18 in good health and CMV-seropositive. Material for sequencing was PBMCs.

The CDR3 region has the sequence CASSQDFRLAGGPNTGELFF. Read as DNA, the sequence is TGTGCCAGCAGCCAAGATTTTAGGCTAGCGGGAGGTCCGAACACCGGGGAGCTGTTTTTT. The chain was built from TRBV4-2 and TRBJ2-2; a stretch of 11 junction bases matches TRBD2. From the cysteine through the phenylalanine, the CDR3 covers 20 amino acids. Only the CDR3 DNA stays, 60 bases, in frame from base 1. For CDR1 and CDR2, the germline V gene lists LGHNA and YNFKEQ. Trimmed from V: 0 bases; trimmed from J: 0 bases; junction bases lacking a gene match: 9.